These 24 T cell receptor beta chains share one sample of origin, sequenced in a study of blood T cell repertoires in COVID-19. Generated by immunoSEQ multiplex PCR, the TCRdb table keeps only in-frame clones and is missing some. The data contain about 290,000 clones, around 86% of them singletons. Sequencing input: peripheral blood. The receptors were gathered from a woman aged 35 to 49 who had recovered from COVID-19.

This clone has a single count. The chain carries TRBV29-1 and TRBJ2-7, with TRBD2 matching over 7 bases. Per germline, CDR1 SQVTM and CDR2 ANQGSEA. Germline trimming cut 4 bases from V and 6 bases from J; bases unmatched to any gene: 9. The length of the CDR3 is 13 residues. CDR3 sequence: CSVAGLAEGEQYF. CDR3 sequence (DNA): TGCAGCGTTGCTGGGCTAGCGGAGGGCGAGCAGTACTTC.

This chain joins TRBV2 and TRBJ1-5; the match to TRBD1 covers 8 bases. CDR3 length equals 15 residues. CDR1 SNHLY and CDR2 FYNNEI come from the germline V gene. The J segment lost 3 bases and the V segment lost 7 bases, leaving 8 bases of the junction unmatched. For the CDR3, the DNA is TGTGCCAGCACCCTGGACAGGGAAGTCAATCAGCCCCAGCATTTT. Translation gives CASTLDREVNQPQHF.

The DNA of the CDR3 is TGTGCCAGCAGTTTATGGAGGAAAGACACAGATACGCAGTATTTT. Encoded protein: CASSLWRKDTDTQYF. The chain links TRBV27 to TRBJ2-3, with a tentative D call TRBD2 (5 bases). Germline-derived CDR1 and CDR2 are MNHEY and SMNVEV (reference sequence). The length of the CDR3 is 15 residues. V lost 1 base and J lost 2, with 10 bases in between.

In nucleotides, the CDR3 is TGTGCCAGTAGGCGGGGGCTGAACACTGAAGCTTTCTTT. Translation gives CASRRGLNTEAFF. V is TRBV6-6 and J is TRBJ1-1, with D perhaps matching TRBD1 (6 bases). This CDR3 comprises 13 residues. Germline assignment: CDR1 MNHNY and CDR2 SVGAGI (reference sequence). Trimming took 9 bases from V and 0 from J, leaving 11 bases between them.

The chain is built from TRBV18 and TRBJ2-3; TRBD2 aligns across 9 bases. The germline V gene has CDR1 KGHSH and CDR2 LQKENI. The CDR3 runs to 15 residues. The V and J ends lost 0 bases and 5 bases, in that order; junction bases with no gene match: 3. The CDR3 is CASSPPSGSLDTQYF. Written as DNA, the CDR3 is TGTGCCAGCTCACCACCTAGCGGGAGTTTAGATACGCAGTATTTT.

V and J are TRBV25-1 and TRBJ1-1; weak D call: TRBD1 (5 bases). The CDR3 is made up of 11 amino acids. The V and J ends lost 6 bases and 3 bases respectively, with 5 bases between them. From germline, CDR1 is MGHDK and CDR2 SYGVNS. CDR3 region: CASRGHTEAFF. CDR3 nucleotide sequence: TGTGCCAGCAGGGGGCACACTGAAGCTTTCTTT.

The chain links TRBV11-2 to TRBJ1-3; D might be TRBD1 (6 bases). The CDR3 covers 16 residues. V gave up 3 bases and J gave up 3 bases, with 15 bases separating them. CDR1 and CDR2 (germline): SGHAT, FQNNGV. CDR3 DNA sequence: TGTGCCAGCAGCTTCCCCGTTACAGGGATTGGAAACACCATATATTTT. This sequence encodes CASSFPVTGIGNTIYF.

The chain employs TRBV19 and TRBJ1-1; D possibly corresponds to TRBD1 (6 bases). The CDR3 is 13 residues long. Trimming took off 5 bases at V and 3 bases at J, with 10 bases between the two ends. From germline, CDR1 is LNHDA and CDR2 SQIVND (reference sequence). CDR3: CASSEAGDTEAFF. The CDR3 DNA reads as TGTGCCAGTAGTGAGGCAGGGGACACTGAAGCTTTCTTT.

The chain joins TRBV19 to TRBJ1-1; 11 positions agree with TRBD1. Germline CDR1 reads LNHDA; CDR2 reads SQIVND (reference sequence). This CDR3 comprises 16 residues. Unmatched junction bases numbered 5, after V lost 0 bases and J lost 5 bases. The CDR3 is CASSIEDRGPATEAFF. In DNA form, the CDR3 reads TGTGCCAGTAGTATAGAGGACAGGGGGCCGGCGACTGAAGCTTTCTTT.

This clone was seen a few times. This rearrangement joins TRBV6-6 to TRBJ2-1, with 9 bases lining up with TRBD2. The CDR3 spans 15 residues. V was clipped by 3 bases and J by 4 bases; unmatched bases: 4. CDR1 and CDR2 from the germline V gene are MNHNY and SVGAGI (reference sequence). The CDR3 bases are TGTGCCAGCAGTTATTCTAGCGGGGATTACAATGAGCAGTTCTTC. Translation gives CASSYSSGDYNEQFF.

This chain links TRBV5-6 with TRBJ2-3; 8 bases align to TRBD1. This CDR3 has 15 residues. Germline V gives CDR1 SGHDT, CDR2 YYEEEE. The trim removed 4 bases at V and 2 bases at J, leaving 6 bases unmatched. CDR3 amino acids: CASSADRGLTDTQYF. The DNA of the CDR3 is TGTGCCAGCAGCGCCGACAGGGGCCTCACAGATACGCAGTATTTT.

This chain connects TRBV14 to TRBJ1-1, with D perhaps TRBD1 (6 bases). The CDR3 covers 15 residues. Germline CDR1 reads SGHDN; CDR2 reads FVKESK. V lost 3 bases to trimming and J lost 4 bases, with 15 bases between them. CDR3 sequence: CASSQAIQGVTEAFF. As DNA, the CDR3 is TGTGCCAGCAGCCAGGCGATACAGGGTGTCACTGAAGCTTTCTTT. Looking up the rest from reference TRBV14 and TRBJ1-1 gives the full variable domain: EAGVTQFPSHSVIEKGQTVTLRCDPISGHDNLYWYRRVMGKEIKFLLHFVKESKQDESGMPNNRFLAERTGGTYSTLKVQPAELEDSGVYFCASSQAIQGVTEAFFGQGTRLTVV.

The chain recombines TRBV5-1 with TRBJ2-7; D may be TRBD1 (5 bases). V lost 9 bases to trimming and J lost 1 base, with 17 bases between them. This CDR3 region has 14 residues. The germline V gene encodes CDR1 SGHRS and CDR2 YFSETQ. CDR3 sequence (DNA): TGCGCCACCTCCGAAGGGGTGGGGTCCTACGAGCAGTACTTC. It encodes CATSEGVGSYEQYF.

Here the CDR3 reads CASSHRQGTETQYF. CDR3 in DNA: TGTGCCAGCAGCCACAGACAGGGGACAGAGACCCAGTACTTC. The chain joins TRBV5-8 to TRBJ2-5; 8 bases line up with TRBD1. V was pared by 4 bases and J by 4 bases, with 6 bases of the junction left unmatched. The CDR3 is 14 residues long. Germline assignment: CDR1 SGHTS and CDR2 YDEGEE.

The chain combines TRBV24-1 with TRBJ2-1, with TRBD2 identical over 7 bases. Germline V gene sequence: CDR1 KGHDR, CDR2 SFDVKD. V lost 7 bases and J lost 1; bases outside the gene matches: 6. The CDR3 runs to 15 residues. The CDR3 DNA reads TGTGCCACCAGCGAACCTAGCGGATCCTACAATGAGCAGTTCTTC. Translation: CATSEPSGSYNEQFF.

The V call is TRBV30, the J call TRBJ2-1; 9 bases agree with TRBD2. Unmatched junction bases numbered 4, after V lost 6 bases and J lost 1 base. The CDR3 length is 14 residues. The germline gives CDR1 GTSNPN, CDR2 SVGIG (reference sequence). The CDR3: CACLTSGSYNEQFF. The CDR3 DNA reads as TGTGCCTGTCTGACTAGCGGATCCTACAATGAGCAGTTCTTC.

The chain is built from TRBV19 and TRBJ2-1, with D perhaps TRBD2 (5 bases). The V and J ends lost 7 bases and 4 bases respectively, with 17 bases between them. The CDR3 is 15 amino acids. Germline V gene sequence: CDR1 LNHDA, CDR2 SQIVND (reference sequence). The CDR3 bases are TGTGCCAGTAAGGTTCGAGCGGACGAATACAATGAGCAGTTCTTC. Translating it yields CASKVRADEYNEQFF.

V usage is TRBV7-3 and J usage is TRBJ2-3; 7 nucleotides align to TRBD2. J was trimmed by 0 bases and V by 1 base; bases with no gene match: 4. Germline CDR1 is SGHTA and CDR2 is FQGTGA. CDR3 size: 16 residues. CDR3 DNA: TGTGCCAGCAGCTTAAATGGGGGAGGGAGCACAGATACGCAGTATTTT. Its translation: CASSLNGGGSTDTQYF.

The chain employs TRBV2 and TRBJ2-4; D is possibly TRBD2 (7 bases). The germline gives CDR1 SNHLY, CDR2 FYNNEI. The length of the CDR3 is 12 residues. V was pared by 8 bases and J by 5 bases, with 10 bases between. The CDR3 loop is CASSRGQNIQYF. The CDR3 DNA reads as TGTGCCAGCTCGCGGGGGCAAAACATTCAGTACTTC.

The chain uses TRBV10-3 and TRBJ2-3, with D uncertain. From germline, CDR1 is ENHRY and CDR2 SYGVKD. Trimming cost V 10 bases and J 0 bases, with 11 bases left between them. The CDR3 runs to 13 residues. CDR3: CASCPGSTDTQYF. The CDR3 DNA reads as TGTGCCAGCTGCCCGGGTAGCACAGATACGCAGTATTTT.

In DNA form, the CDR3 reads TGTGCCAGCAGGGTAGGGCTAGCGGGAGGGCCCGAGTACGAGCAGTACTTC. This codes for CASRVGLAGGPEYEQYF. The rearrangement uses TRBV5-6 and TRBJ2-7; 12 nucleotides line up with TRBD2. CDR1 and CDR2 from the germline V gene are SGHDT and YYEEEE. The ends lost 5 bases at V and 4 bases at J; junction bases unmatched: 13. The length of the CDR3 is 17 residues.

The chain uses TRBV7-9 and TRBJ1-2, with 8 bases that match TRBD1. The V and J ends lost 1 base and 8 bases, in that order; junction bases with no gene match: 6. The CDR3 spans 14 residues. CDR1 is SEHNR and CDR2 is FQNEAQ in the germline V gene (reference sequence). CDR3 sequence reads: CASSLDLRGLGYTF. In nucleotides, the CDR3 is TGTGCCAGCAGCTTAGACCTCAGGGGGCTGGGCTACACCTTC.

The CDR3 bases are TGTGCCTGGAGTGTTTTTCGGGGTAATCAGTACTTC. It encodes CAWSVFRGNQYF. V is TRBV30 and J is TRBJ2-7; D is perhaps TRBD2 (5 bases). V gave up 0 bases and J gave up 10 bases, with 13 bases separating them. The CDR3 length is 12 residues. In germline, CDR1 is GTSNPN, CDR2 SVGIG (reference sequence).

This chain's CDR3 is CAWSAGTGVTQDTQYF. CDR3 bases: TGTGCCTGGAGTGCCGGGACAGGGGTTACCCAAGATACGCAGTATTTT. The chain combines TRBV30 with TRBJ2-3, with 10 bases identical to TRBD1. Germline V CDR1 and CDR2: GTSNPN, SVGIG (reference sequence). V lost 1 base, J lost 5 bases, and 9 bases stayed unmatched. This CDR3 has 16 amino acids.